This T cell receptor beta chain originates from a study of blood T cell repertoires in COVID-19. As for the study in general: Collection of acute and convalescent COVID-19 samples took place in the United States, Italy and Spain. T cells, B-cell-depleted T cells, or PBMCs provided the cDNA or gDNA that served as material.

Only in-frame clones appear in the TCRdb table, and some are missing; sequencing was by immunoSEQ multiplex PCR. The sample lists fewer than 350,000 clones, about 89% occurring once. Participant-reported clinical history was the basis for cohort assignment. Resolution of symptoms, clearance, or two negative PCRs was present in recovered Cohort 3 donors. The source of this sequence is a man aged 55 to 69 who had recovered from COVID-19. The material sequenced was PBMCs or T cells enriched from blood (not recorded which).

The CDR3 bases are TGTGCCATCAGCTCTACCACCGGGACAGGGACGAACATTCAGTACTTC. Encoded protein: CAISSTTGTGTNIQYF. This rearrangement joins TRBV10-3 to TRBJ2-4, with TRBD1 matching 9 bases. After removal of 6 bases from V and 7 bases from J, the junction contained 13 bases not matched to a gene. The CDR3 sequence is 16 residues long. From germline, CDR1 is ENHRY and CDR2 SYGVKD.